This T cell receptor beta chain was captured by sequencing in a study of T cell repertoires in cytomegalovirus infection. TCRdb ran MiXCR on the reads and lists one entry per CDR3 protein. The table has fewer than 850,000 distinct CDR3 sequences, roughly 28% seen once; the top ten hold roughly 14%. CDR1 and CDR2 (germline): SGHVS, FNYEAQ. CDR3 length: 14 amino acids. Deletions cut 2 bases from V and 4 bases from J, with 6 bases between. In this sample, this clonotype turned up many times. Its target is unknown. The sequences come from cultured CD8+ T cells from PBMCs, collected from culture after CMV antigen stimulation. V and J are TRBV7-6 and TRBJ1-6, with TRBD1 as a possible D gene (5 bases). The sequence came from a human donor in good health (CMV status not recorded). Some clones in this sample may be carry-over from other donors' samples. CDR3 DNA sequence: TGTGCCAGCAGCTTAAGACAGTATAATTCACCCCTCCACTTT. It encodes CASSLRQYNSPLHF.